The 10 T cell receptor beta chains in this list originate from one sample, sequenced in a study of blood T cell repertoires in COVID-19. Clones were sequenced by immunoSEQ multiplex PCR, and TCRdb holds only the in-frame ones, with some missing. The data contain under 130,000 clones, roughly 80% of them singletons. Material: peripheral blood. The receptors were gathered from a man in his 70s with active or convalescent COVID-19.

The V gene is TRBV27, the J gene TRBJ2-7, with 10 bases aligning to TRBD1. The germline CDR1 and CDR2 sequences are MNHEY and SMNVEV (reference sequence). Losses at the gene ends were 9 bases for V and 1 base for J; bases not matched to a gene: 6. This CDR3 comprises 14 residues. The CDR3 loop reads CASTDRGASYEQYF. In nucleotides, the CDR3 is TGTGCCAGTACGGACAGGGGGGCGTCCTACGAGCAGTACTTC.

J is TRBJ2-7 and V is TRBV7-9; TRBD2 matches 7 bases. Per germline, CDR1 SEHNR and CDR2 FQNEAQ (reference sequence). The CDR3 extends over 13 amino acids. V gave up 3 bases and J gave up 6 bases; unmatched junction bases: 5. CDR3 loop: CASSFSTSPEQYF. CDR3 coding DNA: TGTGCCAGCAGCTTCTCGACTAGCCCCGAGCAGTACTTC.

This chain links TRBV7-3 with TRBJ1-1; weak D call: TRBD1 (5 bases). CDR1 and CDR2 (germline): SGHTA, FQGTGA. Trimming stripped 1 base from V and 4 bases from J, with 10 bases between. This CDR3 comprises 14 residues. The CDR3 here is CASSLMGEGTEAFF. DNA for the CDR3: TGTGCCAGCAGCTTAATGGGGGAGGGCACTGAAGCTTTCTTT.

The V and J genes are TRBV6-6 and TRBJ1-2; TRBD1 matches 12 bases. V shed 7 bases, J shed 8 bases, and the junction held 17 bases outside the gene matches. CDR3 length: 17 residues. CDR1 is MNHNY, CDR2 SVGAGI, per germline (reference sequence). DNA for the CDR3: TGTGCCAGCATTCGGGGTGGGGACAGGGGGCCTGTGAGCGGCTACACCTTC. Translated, it gives CASIRGGDRGPVSGYTF.

The chain carries TRBV12-5 and TRBJ2-2; tentative D call: TRBD1 (6 bases). The CDR3 sequence is 15 residues long. V lost 3 bases and J lost 0, with 8 bases in between. The germline V gene has CDR1 LGHNT and CDR2 FRNRAP. Here the CDR3 DNA reads TGTGCTAGTGGTTTAAGGACAGCGAACACCGGGGAGCTGTTTTTT. It encodes CASGLRTANTGELFF.

CDR3 in amino acids: CASSFWGGNQPQHF. The CDR3 bases are TGTGCCAGCAGTTTTTGGGGGGGGAATCAGCCCCAGCATTTT. The gene calls are TRBV2 and TRBJ1-5; weak D call: TRBD1 (5 bases). Trimming removed 5 bases at V and 4 bases at J, with 12 bases between. CDR3 length equals 14 residues. Germline CDR1 and CDR2: SNHLY and FYNNEI.

The gene calls are TRBV2 and TRBJ2-7; 8 bases are shared with TRBD1. Germline CDR1 reads SNHLY; CDR2 reads FYNNEI. This CDR3 contains 13 residues. With 6 bases clipped from V and 5 bases from J, the junction kept 6 bases outside the gene matches. The CDR3 here is CASRKDRDNEQYF. In DNA form, the CDR3 reads TGTGCCAGCAGGAAGGACAGGGATAACGAGCAGTACTTC. Full variable domain (missing parts from reference TRBV2 and TRBJ2-7): EPEVTQTPSHQVTQMGQEVILRCVPISNHLYFYWYRQILGQKVEFLVSFYNNEISEKSEIFDDQFSVERPDGSNFTLKIRSTKLEDSAMYFCASRKDRDNEQYFGPGTRLTVT.

J is TRBJ2-2 and V is TRBV19, with D maybe TRBD2 (6 bases). From germline, CDR1 is LNHDA and CDR2 SQIVND (reference sequence). Trimming removed 3 bases at V and 0 bases at J, with 11 bases between. CDR3 length: 16 residues. Here the CDR3 reads CASSMAGFANTGELFF. For the CDR3, the DNA is TGTGCCAGTAGTATGGCGGGGTTCGCGAACACCGGGGAGCTGTTTTTT. Based on the CDR3 plus reference TRBV19 and TRBJ2-2, the full variable domain is DGGITQSPKYLFRKEGQNVTLSCEQNLNHDAMYWYRQDPGQGLRLIYYSQIVNDFQKGDIAEGYSVSREKKESFPLTVTSAQKNPTAFYLCASSMAGFANTGELFFGEGSRLTVL.

The sample holds a few counts of this clone. The chain couples TRBV12-3 or TRBV12-4 to TRBJ2-7, with D possibly being TRBD1 (6 bases). The CDR3 spans 13 residues. V gave up 5 bases and J gave up 3 bases, with 11 bases separating them. CDR3 bases: TGTGCCAGCAGTCCGGGACAATACTACGAGCAGTACTTC. Its protein product is CASSPGQYYEQYF.

The rearrangement joins TRBV5-4 to TRBJ1-1; 9 bases are shared with TRBD1. This CDR3 is built from 15 residues. Germline CDR1 is SGHNT and CDR2 is YYREEE (reference sequence). Trimming cost V 3 bases and J 1 base; bases outside gene matches: 4. CDR3 nucleotides: TGTGCCAGCAGCTATCCGGGACAGGGGAACACTGAAGCTTTCTTT. Its translation: CASSYPGQGNTEAFF.